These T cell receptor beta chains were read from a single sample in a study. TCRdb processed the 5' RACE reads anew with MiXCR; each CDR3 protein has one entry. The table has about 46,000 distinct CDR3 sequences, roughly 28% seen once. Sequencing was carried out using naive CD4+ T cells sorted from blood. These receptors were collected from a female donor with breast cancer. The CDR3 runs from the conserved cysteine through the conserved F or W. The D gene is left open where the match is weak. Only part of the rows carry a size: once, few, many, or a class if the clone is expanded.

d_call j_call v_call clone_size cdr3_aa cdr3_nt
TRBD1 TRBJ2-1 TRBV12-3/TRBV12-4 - CASSSSGTVAGDEQFF TGTGCCAGCAGTTCCTCGGGGACAGTCGCTGGGGATGAGCAGTTCTTC
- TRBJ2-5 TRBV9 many CASSVSGAQETQYF TGTGCCAGCAGCGTTAGTGGAGCCCAAGAGACCCAGTACTTC
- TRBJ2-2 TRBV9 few CASSMTGNTGELFF TGTGCCAGCAGCATGACCGGTAACACCGGGGAGCTGTTTTTT
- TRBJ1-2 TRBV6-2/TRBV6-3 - CASSSGVGYTF TGTGCCAGCAGTTCGGGGGTTGGCTACACCTTC
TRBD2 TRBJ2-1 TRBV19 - CASSLNGLAGGEQFF TGTGCCAGTAGTCTAAATGGGCTAGCGGGGGGTGAGCAGTTCTTC
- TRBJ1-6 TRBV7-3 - CASYKRRINNSPLHF TGTGCCAGCTATAAACGACGGATCAATAATTCACCCCTCCACTTT
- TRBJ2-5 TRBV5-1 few CASSLSYGKQETQYF TGCGCCAGCAGCTTGTCATATGGGAAACAAGAGACCCAGTACTTC
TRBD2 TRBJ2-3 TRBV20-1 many CSVIGRAGDTQYF TGCAGTGTCATCGGGAGGGCCGGAGATACGCAGTATTTT
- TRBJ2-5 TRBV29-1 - CSVEEFGFWLQETQYF TGCAGCGTTGAAGAGTTTGGGTTTTGGCTGCAAGAGACCCAGTACTTC
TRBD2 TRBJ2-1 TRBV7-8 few CASSSGGPNEQFF TGTGCCAGCTCTAGCGGTGGGCCCAATGAGCAGTTCTTC
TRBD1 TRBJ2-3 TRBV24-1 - CATTTGSTDTQYF TGTGCCACCACGACAGGGAGTACAGATACGCAGTATTTT